Below, 6 T cell receptor beta chains from the same sample are listed, as sequenced in a study of cytomegalovirus exposure and HLA in healthy donors. A multiplex PCR was run with 60 Vbeta primers and 13 Jbeta primers. Clones were sequenced by immunoSEQ multiplex PCR, and TCRdb holds only the in-frame ones, with some missing. The table lists under 95,000 clones, around 80% of them singletons. Sequencing was done on a sample of PBMCs. Source of these receptors: a male donor in good health and CMV-seronegative.

This chain joins TRBV7-9 and TRBJ2-1, with 8 bases that match TRBD2. With 5 bases clipped from V and 3 bases from J, the junction kept 9 bases outside the gene matches. CDR3 length equals 16 residues. Germline loops: CDR1 SEHNR, CDR2 FQNEAQ (reference sequence). CDR3: CASSASRGGSYNEQFF. CDR3 in DNA: TGTGCCAGCAGCGCTTCCCGGGGGGGTAGCTACAATGAGCAGTTCTTC.

J is TRBJ2-7 and V is TRBV15; 8 positions agree with TRBD1. The J segment lost 9 bases and the V segment lost 6 bases, leaving 16 bases of the junction unmatched. CDR3 length: 15 residues. Germline V lookup: CDR1 LNHNV, CDR2 YYDKDF (reference sequence). DNA of the CDR3: TGTGCCACCAGGAACACAGGGGGGCCTCAAATCGTGCAGTACTTC. Protein: CATRNTGGPQIVQYF. The full variable domain, its missing parts supplied by reference TRBV15 and TRBJ2-7, is DAMVIQNPRYQVTQFGKPVTLSCSQTLNHNVMYWYQQKSSQAPKLLFHYYDKDFNNEADTPDNFQSRRPNTSFCFLDIRSPGLGDTAMYLCATRNTGGPQIVQYFGPGTRLTVT.

The chain is built from TRBV28 and TRBJ1-1, with TRBD1 as a possible D gene (6 bases). V was shortened by 6 bases and J by 2 bases, with 19 bases between the two germline ends. Germline CDR1 is MDHEN and CDR2 is SYDVKM. This CDR3 has 16 residues. The CDR3 DNA reads as TGTGCCAGCAGCAACCCGGGGGGGGCAGTTAACACTGAAGCTTTCTTT. This encodes CASSNPGGAVNTEAFF. The variable domain in full, completed from reference TRBV28 and TRBJ1-1, reads DVKVTQSSRYLVKRTGEKVFLECVQDMDHENMFWYRQDPGLGLRLIYFSYDVKMKEKGDIPEGYSVSREKKERFSLILESASTNQTSMYLCASSNPGGAVNTEAFFGQGTRLTVV.

The rearrangement joins TRBV10-2 to TRBJ2-3, with no clear D. CDR1 is WSHSY, CDR2 SAAADI, per germline. The CDR3 has 14 residues. V dropped 7 bases and J dropped 0 bases, with 11 bases sitting between them. The CDR3 nucleotides read TGCGCCAGCATACAGCTATCTAGCACAGATACGCAGTATTTT. Protein product: CASIQLSSTDTQYF.

The CDR3 sequence is CASSLGNTNSPLHF. CDR3 coding DNA: TGTGCCAGCAGCCTAGGAAACACGAATTCACCCCTCCACTTT. This chain links TRBV5-8 with TRBJ1-6; D not certain. This CDR3 is built from 14 residues. The ends were cut back, 4 bases at V and 7 bases at J, with 12 bases in the middle. Germline V gives CDR1 SGHTS, CDR2 YDEGEE.

The chain links TRBV28 to TRBJ2-5; the match to TRBD2 covers 10 bases. The CDR3 totals 17 residues. The V segment lost 2 bases and the J segment 5 bases; nucleotides outside the gene matches: 11. CDR1 is MDHEN and CDR2 is SYDVKM in the germline V gene. The CDR3 region has the DNA TGTGCCAGCAGTTTAGGGTTAGCGGGAGGAGGAAGGGAGACCCAGTACTTC. This translates into CASSLGLAGGGRETQYF.